A single T cell receptor (beta chain) is shown here with its context. Other DNA sequences within the sample encode an identical CDR3. Repertoires were generated with immunoSEQ multiplex PCR, while TCRdb's copy carries only in-frame clones and drops some. Found here are a few million clones, approximately 92% of them singletons; the top ten hold roughly 0.13%. Germline-derived CDR1 and CDR2 are MNHNY and SVGAGI (reference sequence). This CDR3 comprises 12 residues. The germline V and J ends were trimmed by 2 bases and 1 base, with 2 bases remaining between them. These data are taken from a study of shared clonotypes between healthy human individuals.

Sequenced material: naive CD4+ T cells sorted from blood. Specified subset: CD45RA+ positively selected. The sequence derives from a man aged 18 to 35 in good health. The chain recombines TRBV6-6 with TRBJ2-5, with D hard to call. The CDR3 nucleotides are TGTGCCAGCAGTTACGTCCAAGAGACCCAGTACTTC. Its translation is CASSYVQETQYF.